Below, 14 T cell receptor beta chains from the same sample are listed, as sequenced in a study of T cells in tuberculosis. After thawing and overnight rest, PBMC were stained with GMM-loaded CD1B tetramer, viability dye and anti-CD3 for sorting. The lipid loaded on the CD1B tetramers was C32 glucose monomycolate from Rhodococcus equi. Sequencing used immunoSEQ multiplex PCR; TCRdb keeps in-frame clones, though not all of them. Of 61,000 or so clones in the sample, 81% are singletons; the top ten hold around 13%. Sequenced material: CD1b-GMM tetramer-negative cells sorted from PBMCs. These receptor sequences come from an adult woman with latent tuberculosis.

The CDR3 sequence is CASSSFTGGTEAFF. The CDR3 DNA reads TGTGCCAGCAGCTCGTTTACAGGGGGCACTGAAGCTTTCTTT. The chain has TRBV11-1 and TRBJ1-1; 8 nucleotides match TRBD1. V shed 4 bases and J 4 bases; nucleotides not matched to a gene: 5. CDR3 length equals 14 residues. Per the germline V gene, CDR1 is SGHAT and CDR2 is FQDESV (reference sequence). Full variable domain (outside the CDR3, taken from reference TRBV11-1 and TRBJ1-1): EAEVAQSPRYKITEKSQAVAFWCDPISGHATLYWYRQILGQGPELLVQFQDESVVDDSQLPKDRFSAERLKGVDSTLKIQPAELGDSAMYLCASSSFTGGTEAFFGQGTRLTVV.

The J gene is TRBJ2-1, the V gene TRBV18; no definite D call. With 4 bases removed from V and 0 bases from J, the gap between germline ends came to 10 bases. The CDR3 loop spans 15 amino acids. Germline CDR1 reads KGHSH; CDR2 reads LQKENI. CDR3 DNA sequence: TGTGCCAGCTCACTAGATTCGAGCTCCTACAATGAGCAGTTCTTC. Protein product: CASSLDSSSYNEQFF. The full variable domain, with the rest looked up from reference TRBV18 and TRBJ2-1, is NAGVMQNPRHLVRRRGQEARLRCSPMKGHSHVYWYRQLPEEGLKFMVYLQKENIIDESGMPKERFSAEFPKEGPSILRIQQVVRGDSAAYFCASSLDSSSYNEQFFGPGTRLTVL.

The DNA of the CDR3 is TGTGCCAGCAGTGAACGGTCTCGGGACATTCAGTACTTC. It codes for CASSERSRDIQYF. The chain links TRBV6-1 to TRBJ2-4; D is uncertain. V was pared by 2 bases and J by 8 bases, with 10 bases between. CDR3 size: 13 residues. The germline V gene has CDR1 MNHNS and CDR2 SASEGT.

The genes are TRBV27 and TRBJ2-5; TRBD2 agrees at 11 bases. The V and J ends lost 5 bases and 2 bases, in that order; junction bases with no gene match: 10. Germline CDR1 and CDR2: MNHEY and SMNVEV (reference sequence). CDR3 length equals 17 residues. In nucleotides, the CDR3 is TGTGCCAGCAGTCCTCCTGGACTAGCGGGCCCTCAAGAGACCCAGTACTTC. The encoded protein is CASSPPGLAGPQETQYF.

The chain combines TRBV7-4 with TRBJ2-7, with 9 bases aligning to TRBD1. V was clipped by 9 bases and J by 6 bases; unmatched bases: 24. The CDR3 consists of 18 residues. CDR1 SGHVT and CDR2 SQSDAQ come from the germline V gene. CDR3 protein: CASLARTGALGGLAEQYF. Here the CDR3 DNA reads TGTGCCAGTCTGGCCCGGACAGGGGCCCTTGGGGGCCTTGCCGAGCAGTACTTC.

The chain is built from TRBV4-2 and TRBJ1-1, with D perhaps matching TRBD1 (5 bases). V lost 0 bases, J lost 11 bases, and 13 bases lay in between. Germline assignment: CDR1 LGHNA and CDR2 YNFKEQ. The CDR3 loop spans 13 amino acids. The CDR3 spells CASSQDIAGRAFF. Here the CDR3 DNA reads TGTGCCAGCAGCCAAGATATCGCAGGGAGGGCTTTCTTT.

CDR3 DNA sequence: TGCGCCAGCAGCTTGGAACGGAATTCACCCCTCCACTTT. Amino acid sequence: CASSLERNSPLHF. The rearrangement joins TRBV5-1 to TRBJ1-6; D unclear. The CDR3 contains 13 residues. The V and J ends lost 0 bases and 7 bases respectively, with 5 bases between them. The germline V gene encodes CDR1 SGHRS and CDR2 YFSETQ.

V gene TRBV6-6 combines with J gene TRBJ1-3; D is possibly TRBD1 (5 bases). Germline CDR1 MNHNY, CDR2 SVGAGI (reference sequence). The CDR3 totals 16 residues. Trimming pared 0 bases from V and 2 bases from J, leaving 11 bases between. CDR3 region: CASSYSKSGTGNTIYF. The CDR3, as DNA: TGTGCCAGCAGTTACTCGAAGTCAGGGACTGGAAACACCATATATTTT.

J is TRBJ2-5 and V is TRBV12-5, with D tentatively TRBD2 (5 bases). V gave up 1 base and J gave up 11 bases, with 17 bases separating them. This CDR3 comprises 14 residues. CDR1 is LGHNT and CDR2 is FRNRAP in the germline V gene. This CDR3 is CASGLDGSTEEQYF. The CDR3 nucleotides read TGTGCTAGTGGTTTGGACGGTTCTACGGAGGAGCAGTACTTC.

This chain joins TRBV6-5 and TRBJ1-2; D is perhaps TRBD1 (6 bases). The germline CDR1 and CDR2 sequences are MNHEY and SVGAGI. The CDR3 is 15 residues long. V was clipped by 0 bases and J by 4 bases, with 12 bases between them. The CDR3 DNA reads TGTGCCAGCAGTTACTCGCCTACAGGGTTCTATGGCTACACCTTC. It codes for CASSYSPTGFYGYTF.

The chain links TRBV28 to TRBJ1-1; possible D gene TRBD1, 6 bases. The germline V gene encodes CDR1 MDHEN and CDR2 SYDVKM. This CDR3 is built from 15 residues. Trimming removed 5 bases at V and 0 bases at J, with 13 bases between. The CDR3 reads CASSNLQGLNTEAFF. CDR3 coding DNA: TGTGCCAGCAGTAACCTACAGGGATTGAACACTGAAGCTTTCTTT.

V is TRBV2 and J is TRBJ1-2, with 8 bases matching TRBD1. Germline-derived CDR1 and CDR2 are SNHLY and FYNNEI. J lost 1 base, V lost 4 bases, and 11 bases had no gene match. This CDR3 spans 17 amino acids. In DNA form, the CDR3 reads TGTGCCAGCAGTGCCCACTATGGACAGGGCGGTAACTATGGCTACACCTTC. As protein: CASSAHYGQGGNYGYTF.

The chain employs TRBV5-1 and TRBJ1-1; D is unclear. In germline, CDR1 is SGHRS, CDR2 YFSETQ. The CDR3 loop spans 15 amino acids. The germline V and J ends were trimmed by 0 bases and 3 bases, with 12 bases remaining between them. In nucleotides, the CDR3 is TGCGCCAGCAGCTTGGGCCCCCCGCGTGACACTGAAGCTTTCTTT. It yields the protein CASSLGPPRDTEAFF.

The chain is built from TRBV10-1 and TRBJ1-1, with 8 bases aligning to TRBD1. The V and J ends lost 5 bases and 4 bases, in that order; junction bases with no gene match: 6. From germline, CDR1 is WNHNN and CDR2 SYGVQD (reference sequence). CDR3 length: 14 amino acids. The CDR3 loop is CASSKDRVGTEAFF. The DNA of the CDR3 is TGCGCCAGCAGTAAGGACAGGGTGGGCACTGAAGCTTTCTTT.